This is a list of T cell receptor beta chains from one sample in a study of blood T cell repertoires in COVID-19. Here immunoSEQ multiplex PCR was the method, and the copy in TCRdb shows in-frame clones only, minus some. The sample includes fewer than 45,000 clones, approximately 80% of them seen just once. The sequenced material came from peripheral blood. The receptors derive from a man aged 65-85 years with acute or convalescent COVID-19. CDR3s leave out the opening cysteine and the closing phenylalanine or tryptophan. The D gene is left open where the match is weak.

V,D,J,CDR3
TRBV4-3,.,TRBJ1-5,ASSQDGGLGQPQH
TRBV6-5,TRBD1,TRBJ1-1,ASSYSIAGGYTEAF
TRBV27,.,TRBJ1-6,ASSSNGVLYNSPLH
TRBV28,TRBD1,TRBJ1-1,ASSPGQGVGTEAF
TRBV11-2,TRBD2,TRBJ2-5,ASSPQRLAGSQETQY
TRBV27,.,TRBJ1-6,ASSLISQGSTPLH
TRBV29-1,TRBD2,TRBJ2-3,SVRAGQSTDTQY
TRBV4-2,TRBD1,TRBJ2-7,ASSQLTGTGAYEQY
TRBV19,TRBD1,TRBJ1-5,ASSLLRQGANQPQH
TRBV3-1/TRBV3-2,.,TRBJ1-1,ASGNREGHTEAF
TRBV9,.,TRBJ2-3,ASSVAKRDTQY
TRBV19,.,TRBJ1-2,ASSISDFNGYT
TRBV27,.,TRBJ1-6,ASNIQGYNSPLH
TRBV27,.,TRBJ2-7,ASSPLASYEQY
TRBV5-1,TRBD2,TRBJ2-3,ASSSQRGARTDTQY
TRBV11-2,TRBD1,TRBJ1-1,ASSFSGTVNTEAF
TRBV4-3,.,TRBJ1-2,ASSQITGIGYT
TRBV27,.,TRBJ1-5,ASSRGLQGNQPQH